This T cell receptor beta chain was captured by sequencing in a study of shared clonotypes between healthy human individuals. Broader study findings: Sample collection involved blood only; tissue repertoires are likely different.

At deep level, the assay was performed. About 30,000 T cell genomes, or about 0.2 ug DNA, went into the sorted-subset replicate PCRs. The table came from immunoSEQ multiplex PCR; TCRdb's copy has only in-frame clones and leaves some out. The data contain over a million clones, around 78% of them singletons. Details on this clone: Antigen specificity is unknown.

The CDR3 length is 14 residues. The germline CDR1 and CDR2 sequences are SGHTA and FQGNSA. V lost 5 bases, J lost 6 bases, and 6 bases stayed unmatched. This clonotype was obtained from a man younger than 35 in good health. Some clones in this sample may be carry-over from other donors' samples. The rearrangement uses TRBV7-2 and TRBJ1-4, with 7 bases identical to TRBD1. Input material: memory CD4+ T cells from PBMCs. Subset here: CD45RA-negative fraction. CDR3 bases: TGTGCCAGCAGCCCCGGACAGGTTTATGAAAAACTGTTTTTT. Its translation: CASSPGQVYEKLFF.